This entry lists 6 T cell receptor beta chains sequenced from one sample in a study of cytomegalovirus exposure and HLA in healthy donors. The PCR employed 60 Vbeta primers together with 13 Jbeta primers. Using immunoSEQ multiplex PCR, the repertoire was profiled, and TCRdb retains in-frame clones only, with some absent. This repertoire shows about 190,000 clones, about three quarters found once; its top ten account for approximately 1%. Input material: PBMCs. The receptors come from a woman between 40 and 50 years old in good health and CMV-seronegative.

The J gene is TRBJ2-2, the V gene TRBV5-1; D not resolved. Germline loops: CDR1 SGHRS, CDR2 YFSETQ. The CDR3 has 14 amino acids. Trimming left V 0 bases short and J 1 base short, with 4 bases between. This chain's CDR3 is CASSLDGNTGELFF. In DNA, the CDR3 is TGCGCCAGCAGCTTGGACGGGAACACCGGGGAGCTGTTTTTT.

The chain is built from TRBV5-6 and TRBJ2-7; D gene unclear. The length of the CDR3 is 14 residues. Trimming shortened V by 4 bases and J by 0 bases, and 11 bases separated the two germline ends. Per germline, CDR1 SGHDT and CDR2 YYEEEE. CDR3 in DNA: TGTGCCAGCAGCCCGGCTGGGGACTCCTACGAGCAGTACGTC. This gives the protein CASSPAGDSYEQYV.

The table lists this clone with a count of one. The chain couples TRBV9 to TRBJ2-5; 7 bases align to TRBD2. This CDR3 has 18 residues. Germline CDR1 SGDLS, CDR2 YYNGEE. J lost 2 bases, V lost 0 bases, and 13 bases had no gene match. CDR3 DNA sequence: TGTGCCAGCAGCGTAGGGGGGTTGGGGAGCGGGAAACAAGAGACCCAGTACTTC. Its translation is CASSVGGLGSGKQETQYF.

This chain joins TRBV7-2 and TRBJ1-2, with a tentative D call TRBD1 (5 bases). Per germline, CDR1 SGHTA and CDR2 FQGNSA. The V end was cut by 3 bases, the J end by 6 bases, with 11 bases between. The CDR3 runs 13 residues. CDR3 amino acids: CASSLRTSNGYTF. The DNA for the CDR3 is TGTGCCAGCAGCTTGAGGACATCTAATGGCTACACCTTC.

Turning to this clone: This CDR3 is also generated by other DNA sequences in the sample. The chain joins TRBV19 to TRBJ2-5, with 8 bases identical to TRBD2. The germline V gene has CDR1 LNHDA and CDR2 SQIVND (reference sequence). V shed 5 bases and J 5 bases; nucleotides not matched to a gene: 1. The CDR3 has 12 amino acids. The CDR3 DNA sequence: TGTGCCAGTAGTTCGGGAGGGGAGACCCAGTACTTC. This gives the protein CASSSGGETQYF.

The chain carries TRBV19 and TRBJ1-1; no firm D call. Germline lookup yields CDR1 LNHDA and CDR2 SQIVND (reference sequence). The CDR3 length is 13 residues. Trimming removed 3 bases from V and 2 bases from J, with 7 bases in between. The CDR3, as DNA: TGTGCCAGTAGTATCTCGAGAAACACTGAAGCTTTCTTT. Its translation: CASSISRNTEAFF.